This TCR beta chain came from a study of blood T cell repertoires in COVID-19. Only in-frame clones appear in the TCRdb table, and some are missing; sequencing was by immunoSEQ multiplex PCR. The table shows 250,000 to 300,000 clones, with 86% occurring only once. Germline loops: CDR1 LGHDT, CDR2 YNNKEL (reference sequence). There are 15 residues in the CDR3. V was clipped by 5 bases and J by 3 bases; unmatched bases: 3. The sample comprised PBMCs or T cells enriched from blood (not recorded which). This rearrangement joins TRBV3-1 (or the pseudogene TRBV3-2) to TRBJ2-1; TRBD2 matches at 11 bases. This clonotype was obtained from a man younger than 30 who had recovered from COVID-19. The CDR3 spells CASSSLAGGYNEQFF. DNA of the CDR3: TGTGCCAGCAGCTCTCTAGCGGGAGGCTACAATGAGCAGTTCTTC.